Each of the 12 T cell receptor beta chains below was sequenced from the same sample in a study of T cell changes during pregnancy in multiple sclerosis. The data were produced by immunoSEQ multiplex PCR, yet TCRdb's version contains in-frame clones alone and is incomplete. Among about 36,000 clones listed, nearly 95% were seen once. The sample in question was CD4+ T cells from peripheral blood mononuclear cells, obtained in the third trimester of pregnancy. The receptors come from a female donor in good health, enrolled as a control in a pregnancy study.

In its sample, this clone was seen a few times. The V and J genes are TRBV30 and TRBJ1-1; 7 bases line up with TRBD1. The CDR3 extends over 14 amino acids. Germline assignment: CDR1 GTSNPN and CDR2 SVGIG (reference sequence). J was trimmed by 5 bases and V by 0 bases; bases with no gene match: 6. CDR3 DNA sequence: TGTGCCTGGAGTGTCGTACAGGGGAAGACTGAAGCTTTCTTT. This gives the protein CAWSVVQGKTEAFF.

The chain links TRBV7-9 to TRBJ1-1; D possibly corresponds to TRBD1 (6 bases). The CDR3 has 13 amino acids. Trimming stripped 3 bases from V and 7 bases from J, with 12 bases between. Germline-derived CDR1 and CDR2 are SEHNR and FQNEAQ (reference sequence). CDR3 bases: TGTGCCAGCAGCTTTCGGACAGAATTTGAAGCTTTCTTT. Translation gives CASSFRTEFEAFF. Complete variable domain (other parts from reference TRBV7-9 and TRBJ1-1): DTGVSQNPRHKITKRGQNVTFRCDPISEHNRLYWYRQTLGQGPEFLTYFQNEAQLEKSRLLSDRFSAERPKGSFSTLEIQRTEQGDSAMYLCASSFRTEFEAFFGQGTRLTVV.

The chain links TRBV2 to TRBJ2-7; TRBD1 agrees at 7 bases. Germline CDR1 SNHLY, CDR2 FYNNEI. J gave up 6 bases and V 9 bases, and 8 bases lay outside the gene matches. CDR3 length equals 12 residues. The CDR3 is CASFYRGSEQYF. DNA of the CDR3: TGTGCCAGTTTTTACAGGGGAAGCGAGCAGTACTTC.

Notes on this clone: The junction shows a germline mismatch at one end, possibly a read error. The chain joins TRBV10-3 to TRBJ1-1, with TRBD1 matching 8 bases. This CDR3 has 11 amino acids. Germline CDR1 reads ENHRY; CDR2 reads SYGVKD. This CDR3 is CAIGKERTGTF. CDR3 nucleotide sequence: TGTGCCATCGGTAAGGAGCGGACAGGGACCTTT.

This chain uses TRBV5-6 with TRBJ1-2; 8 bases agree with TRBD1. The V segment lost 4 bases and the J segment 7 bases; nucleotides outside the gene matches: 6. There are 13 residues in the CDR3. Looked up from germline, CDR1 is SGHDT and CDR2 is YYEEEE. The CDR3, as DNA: TGTGCCAGCAGCCCCCGGACAGGGTCTGGCTACACCTTC. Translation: CASSPRTGSGYTF.

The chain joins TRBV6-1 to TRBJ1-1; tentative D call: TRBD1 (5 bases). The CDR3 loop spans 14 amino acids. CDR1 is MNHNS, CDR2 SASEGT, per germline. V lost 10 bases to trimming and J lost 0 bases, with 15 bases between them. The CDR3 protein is CAIQPMTVNTEAFF. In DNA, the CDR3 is TGTGCCATACAACCCATGACAGTGAACACTGAAGCTTTCTTT.

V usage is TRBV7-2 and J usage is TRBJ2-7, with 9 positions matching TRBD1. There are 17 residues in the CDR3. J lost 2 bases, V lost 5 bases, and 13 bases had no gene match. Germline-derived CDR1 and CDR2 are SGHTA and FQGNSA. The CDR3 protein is CASSLAAGTGRTYEQYF. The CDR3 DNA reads TGTGCCAGCAGCCTCGCCGCCGGGACAGGGAGGACCTACGAGCAGTACTTC.

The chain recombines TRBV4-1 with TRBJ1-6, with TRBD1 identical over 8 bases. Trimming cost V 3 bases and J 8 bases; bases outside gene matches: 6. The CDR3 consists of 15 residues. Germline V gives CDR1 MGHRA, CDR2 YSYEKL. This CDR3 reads CASSHPDRVDSPLHF. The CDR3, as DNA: TGCGCCAGCAGCCATCCGGACAGGGTCGATTCACCCCTCCACTTT.

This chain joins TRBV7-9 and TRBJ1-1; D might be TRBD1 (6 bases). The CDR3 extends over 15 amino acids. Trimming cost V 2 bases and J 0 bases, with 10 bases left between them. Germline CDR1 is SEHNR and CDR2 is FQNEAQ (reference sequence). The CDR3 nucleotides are TGTGCCAGCAGCTTACGCAGGGGACTGAACACTGAAGCTTTCTTT. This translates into CASSLRRGLNTEAFF.

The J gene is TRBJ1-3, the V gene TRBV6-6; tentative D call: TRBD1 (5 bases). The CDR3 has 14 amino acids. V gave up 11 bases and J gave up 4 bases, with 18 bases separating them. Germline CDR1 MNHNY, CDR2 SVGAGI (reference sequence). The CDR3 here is CAANQGSFGNTIYF. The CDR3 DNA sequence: TGTGCCGCGAACCAGGGATCCTTCGGAAACACCATATATTTT.

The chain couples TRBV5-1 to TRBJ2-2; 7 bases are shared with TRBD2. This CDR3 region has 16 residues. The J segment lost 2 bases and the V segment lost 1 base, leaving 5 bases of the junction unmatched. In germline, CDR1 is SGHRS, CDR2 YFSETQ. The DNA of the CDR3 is TGCGCCAGCAGCTTGCTGTCTAGCGGAAACACCGGGGAGCTGTTTTTT. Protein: CASSLLSSGNTGELFF.

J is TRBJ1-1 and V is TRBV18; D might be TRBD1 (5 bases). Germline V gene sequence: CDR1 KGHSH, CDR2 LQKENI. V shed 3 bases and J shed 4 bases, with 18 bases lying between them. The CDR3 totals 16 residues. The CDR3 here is CASSPNIIRGSTEAFF. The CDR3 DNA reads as TGTGCCAGCTCACCCAACATAATAAGGGGAAGCACTGAAGCTTTCTTT.